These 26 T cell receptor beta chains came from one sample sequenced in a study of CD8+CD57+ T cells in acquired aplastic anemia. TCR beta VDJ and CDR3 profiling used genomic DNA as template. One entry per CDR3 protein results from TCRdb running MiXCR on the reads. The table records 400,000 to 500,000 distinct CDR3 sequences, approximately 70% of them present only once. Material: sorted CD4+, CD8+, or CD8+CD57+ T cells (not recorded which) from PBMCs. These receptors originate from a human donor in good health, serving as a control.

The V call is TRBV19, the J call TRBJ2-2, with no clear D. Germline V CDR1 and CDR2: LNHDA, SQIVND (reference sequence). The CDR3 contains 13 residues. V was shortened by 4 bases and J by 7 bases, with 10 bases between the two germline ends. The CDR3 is CASSTQRFGELFF. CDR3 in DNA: TGTGCCAGTAGTACCCAACGATTCGGGGAGCTGTTTTTT.

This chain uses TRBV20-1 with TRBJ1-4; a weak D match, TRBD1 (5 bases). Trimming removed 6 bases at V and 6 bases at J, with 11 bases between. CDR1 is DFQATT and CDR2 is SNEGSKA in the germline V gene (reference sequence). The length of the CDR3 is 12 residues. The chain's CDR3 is CSAGAGYEKLFF. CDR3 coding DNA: TGCAGTGCCGGGGCGGGTTATGAAAAACTGTTTTTT.

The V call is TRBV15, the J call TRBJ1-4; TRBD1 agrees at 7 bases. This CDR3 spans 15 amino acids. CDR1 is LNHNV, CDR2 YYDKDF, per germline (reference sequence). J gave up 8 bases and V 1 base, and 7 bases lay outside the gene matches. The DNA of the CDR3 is TGTGCCACCAGCAGAGGACAGGGCAGTCGGGAAAAACTGTTTTTT. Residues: CATSRGQGSREKLFF.

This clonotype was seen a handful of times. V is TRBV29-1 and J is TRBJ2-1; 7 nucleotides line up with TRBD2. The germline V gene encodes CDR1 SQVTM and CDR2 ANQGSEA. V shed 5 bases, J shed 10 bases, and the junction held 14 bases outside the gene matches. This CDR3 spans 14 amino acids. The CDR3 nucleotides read TGCAGCGTTCCGGGGCGGTTGGGCGGGGGAGAGCAGTTCTTC. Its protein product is CSVPGRLGGGEQFF.

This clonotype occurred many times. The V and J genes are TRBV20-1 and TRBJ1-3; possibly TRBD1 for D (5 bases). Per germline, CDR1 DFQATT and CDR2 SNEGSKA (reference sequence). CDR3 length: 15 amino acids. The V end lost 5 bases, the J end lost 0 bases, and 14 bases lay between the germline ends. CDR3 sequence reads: CSAPTREGSGNTIYF. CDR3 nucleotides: TGCAGTGCTCCAACCAGGGAGGGCTCTGGAAACACCATATATTTT.

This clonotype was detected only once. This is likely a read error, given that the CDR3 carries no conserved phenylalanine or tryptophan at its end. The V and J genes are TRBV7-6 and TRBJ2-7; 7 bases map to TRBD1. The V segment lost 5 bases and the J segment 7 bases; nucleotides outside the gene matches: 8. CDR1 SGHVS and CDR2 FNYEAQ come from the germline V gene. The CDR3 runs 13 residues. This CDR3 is CASSQIDREEQYG. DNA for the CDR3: TGTGCCAGCAGCCAGATAGACAGGGAGGAGCAGTACGGC.

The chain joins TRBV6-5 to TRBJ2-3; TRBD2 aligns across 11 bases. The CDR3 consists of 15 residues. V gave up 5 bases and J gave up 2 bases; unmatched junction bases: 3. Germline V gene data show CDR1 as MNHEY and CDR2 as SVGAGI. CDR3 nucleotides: TGTGCCAGCAGTGAACTAGCGGGGGACACAGATACGCAGTATTTT. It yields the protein CASSELAGDTDTQYF.

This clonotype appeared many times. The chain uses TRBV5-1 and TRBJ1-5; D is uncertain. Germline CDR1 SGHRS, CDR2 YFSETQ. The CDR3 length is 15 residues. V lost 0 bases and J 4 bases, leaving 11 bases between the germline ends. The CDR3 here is CASSLEGSVNQPQHF. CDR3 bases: TGCGCCAGCAGCTTGGAAGGGTCAGTTAATCAGCCCCAGCATTTT.

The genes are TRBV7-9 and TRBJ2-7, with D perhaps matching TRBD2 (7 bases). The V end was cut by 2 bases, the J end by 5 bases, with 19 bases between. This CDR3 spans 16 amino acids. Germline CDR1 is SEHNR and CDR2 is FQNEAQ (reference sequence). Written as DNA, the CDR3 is TGTGCCAGCAGCTTACATTTAGGGGGGGCGACGAACGAGCAGTACTTC. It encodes CASSLHLGGATNEQYF.

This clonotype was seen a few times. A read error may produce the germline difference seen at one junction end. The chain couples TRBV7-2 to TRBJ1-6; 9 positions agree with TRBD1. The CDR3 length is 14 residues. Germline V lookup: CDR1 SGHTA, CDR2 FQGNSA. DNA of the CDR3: TGCGCCAGCAGCCAGGGACAGGGCAATTCACCCCTCCACTTT. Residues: CASSQGQGNSPLHF. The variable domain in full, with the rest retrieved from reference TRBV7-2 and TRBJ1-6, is GAGVSQSPSNKVTEKGKDVELRCDPISGHTALYWYRQSLGQGLEFLIYFQGNSAPDKSGLPSDRFSAERTGGSVSTLTIQRTQQEDSAVYLCASSQGQGNSPLHFGNGTRLTVT.

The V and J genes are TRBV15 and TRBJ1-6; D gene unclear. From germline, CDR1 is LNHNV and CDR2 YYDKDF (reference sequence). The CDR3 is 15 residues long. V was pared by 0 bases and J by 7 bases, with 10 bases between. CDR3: CATSRDWPQNSPLHF. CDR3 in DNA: TGTGCCACCAGCAGAGATTGGCCTCAAAATTCACCCCTCCACTTT.

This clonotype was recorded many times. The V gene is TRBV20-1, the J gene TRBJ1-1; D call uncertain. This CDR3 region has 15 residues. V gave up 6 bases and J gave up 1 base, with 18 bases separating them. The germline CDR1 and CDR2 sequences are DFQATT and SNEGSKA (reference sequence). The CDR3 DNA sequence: TGCAGTGCCTCCAACCCCGGATTGGGGAACACTGAAGCTTTCTTT. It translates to CSASNPGLGNTEAFF.

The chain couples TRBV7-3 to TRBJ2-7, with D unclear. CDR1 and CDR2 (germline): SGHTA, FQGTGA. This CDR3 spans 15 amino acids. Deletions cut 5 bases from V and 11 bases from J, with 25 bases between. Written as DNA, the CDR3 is TGTGCCAGCAGCCAAGAAGGCAGTTATTCTGATCAGAAGTACTTC. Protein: CASSQEGSYSDQKYF.

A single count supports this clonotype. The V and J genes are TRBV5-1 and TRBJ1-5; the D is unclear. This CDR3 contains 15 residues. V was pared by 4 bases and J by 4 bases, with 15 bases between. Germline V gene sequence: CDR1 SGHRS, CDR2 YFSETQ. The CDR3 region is CASSPRIGKNQPQHF. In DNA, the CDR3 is TGCGCCAGCAGCCCCAGGATAGGGAAGAATCAGCCCCAGCATTTT.

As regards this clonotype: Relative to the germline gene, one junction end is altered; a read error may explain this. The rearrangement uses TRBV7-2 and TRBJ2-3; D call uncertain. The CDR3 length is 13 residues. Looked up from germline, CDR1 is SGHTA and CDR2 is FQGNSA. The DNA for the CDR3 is TGCGCCAGCAGCATGACAACAGCAGGTACGCAGTATTTT. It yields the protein CASSMTTAGTQYF.

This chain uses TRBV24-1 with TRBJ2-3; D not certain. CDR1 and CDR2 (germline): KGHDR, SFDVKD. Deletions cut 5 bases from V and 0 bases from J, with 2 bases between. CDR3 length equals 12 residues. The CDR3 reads CATSASTDTQYF. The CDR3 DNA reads TGTGCCACCAGTGCGAGCACAGATACGCAGTATTTT.

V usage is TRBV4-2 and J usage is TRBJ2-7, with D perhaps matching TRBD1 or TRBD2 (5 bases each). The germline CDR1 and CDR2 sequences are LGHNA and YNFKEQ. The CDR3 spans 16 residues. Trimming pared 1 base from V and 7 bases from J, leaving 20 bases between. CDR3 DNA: TGTGCCAGCAGCCAAGGGGACGAGATGTACGGTGAGGAGCAGTACTTC. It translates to CASSQGDEMYGEEQYF.

The CDR3 DNA sequence: TGCAGTGCTAACGGGCAGACCTCCGGACACACCATATATTTT. Its protein product is CSANGQTSGHTIYF. The chain carries TRBV20-1 and TRBJ1-3; D gene unclear. The germline V and J ends were trimmed by 4 bases and 8 bases, with 18 bases remaining between them. This CDR3 is built from 14 residues. Looked up from germline, CDR1 is DFQATT and CDR2 is SNEGSKA (reference sequence).

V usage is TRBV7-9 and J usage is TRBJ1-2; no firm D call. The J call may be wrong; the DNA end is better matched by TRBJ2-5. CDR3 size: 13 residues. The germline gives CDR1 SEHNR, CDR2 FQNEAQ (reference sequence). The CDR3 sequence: CASSLSAQKTQYF. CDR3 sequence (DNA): TGTGCCAGCAGCTTGTCAGCTCAAAAAACCCAGTACTTC.

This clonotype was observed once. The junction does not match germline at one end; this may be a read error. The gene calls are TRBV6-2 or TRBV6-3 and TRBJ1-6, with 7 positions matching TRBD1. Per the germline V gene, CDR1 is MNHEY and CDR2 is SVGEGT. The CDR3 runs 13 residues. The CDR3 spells CASSGQDNSPLHF. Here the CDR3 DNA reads TGCGCCAGCAGTGGACAGGATAATTCACCCCTCCACTTT.

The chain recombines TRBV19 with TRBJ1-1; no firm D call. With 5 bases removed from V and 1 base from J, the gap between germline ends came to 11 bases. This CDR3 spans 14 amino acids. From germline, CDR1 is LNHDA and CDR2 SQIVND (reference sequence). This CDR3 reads CASSSPAANTEAFF. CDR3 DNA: TGTGCCAGTAGTTCTCCGGCAGCGAACACTGAAGCTTTCTTT.

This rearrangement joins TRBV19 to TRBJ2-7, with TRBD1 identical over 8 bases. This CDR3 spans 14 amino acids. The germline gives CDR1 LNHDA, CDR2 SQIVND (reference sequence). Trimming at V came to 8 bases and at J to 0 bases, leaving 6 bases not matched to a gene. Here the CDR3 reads CASGATGDSYEQYF. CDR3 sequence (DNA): TGTGCCAGTGGTGCGACAGGGGACTCCTACGAGCAGTACTTC.

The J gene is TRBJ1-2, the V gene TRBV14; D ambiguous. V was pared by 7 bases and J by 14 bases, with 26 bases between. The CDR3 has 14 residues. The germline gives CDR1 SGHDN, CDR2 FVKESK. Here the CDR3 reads CASTNLGSPMNTTF. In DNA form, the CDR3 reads TGTGCCAGCACCAATCTAGGGTCACCCATGAACACTACCTTC.

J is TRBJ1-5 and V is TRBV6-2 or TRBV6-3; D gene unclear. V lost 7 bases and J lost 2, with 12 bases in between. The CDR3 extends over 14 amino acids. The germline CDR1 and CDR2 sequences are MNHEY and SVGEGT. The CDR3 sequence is CASKTSGGNQPQHF. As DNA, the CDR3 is TGTGCCAGCAAGACTAGCGGGGGCAATCAGCCCCAGCATTTT.

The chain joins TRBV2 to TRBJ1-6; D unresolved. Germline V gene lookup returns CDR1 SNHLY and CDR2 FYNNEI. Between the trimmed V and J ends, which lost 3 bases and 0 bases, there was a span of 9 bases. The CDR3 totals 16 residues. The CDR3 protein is CASSDSTGSYNSPLHF. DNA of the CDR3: TGTGCCAGCAGTGACAGCACTGGCTCCTATAATTCACCCCTCCACTTT.

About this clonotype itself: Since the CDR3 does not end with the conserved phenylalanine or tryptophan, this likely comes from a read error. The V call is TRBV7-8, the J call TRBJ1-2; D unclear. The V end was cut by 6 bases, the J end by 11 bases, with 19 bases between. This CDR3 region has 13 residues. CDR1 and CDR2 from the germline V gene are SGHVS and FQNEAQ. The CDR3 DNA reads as TGTGCCAGCAGTGTCGAAGGGTTGTACGCTTACACCATC. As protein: CASSVEGLYAYTI.